The rows below give T cell receptor beta chains drawn from one sample of a study of T cell responses to AZD1222 COVID-19 vaccine. TCRdb's table, derived via immunoSEQ multiplex PCR, lists solely in-frame clones and lacks some. Seen here are 150,000 to 200,000 clones, 90% observed once, and the top ten hold about 1.6%. Sample: peripheral blood, taken on day 0 of AZD1222 vaccination. The source is an adult in good health. CDR3s include the opening cysteine and the closing phenylalanine or tryptophan. Each record gives: clone size, V gene, D gene, J gene, CDR3 protein, CDR3 DNA. D genes are given only for firm matches. A clone size is listed for some rows: how often the clone was seen (once, few, many), or a class if it is expanded.

abundance: few; v_gene: TRBV30; d_gene: .; j_gene: TRBJ1-2; CDR3aa: CAWSGKGSNNYGYTF; CDR3nt: TGTGCCTGGAGTGGAAAGGGCAGCAATAACTATGGCTACACCTTC
abundance: .; v_gene: TRBV6-5; d_gene: .; j_gene: TRBJ2-7; CDR3aa: CASSYRINSYEQYF; CDR3nt: TGTGCCAGCAGTTACAGAATAAACAGCTACGAGCAGTACTTC
abundance: .; v_gene: TRBV12-3/TRBV12-4; d_gene: .; j_gene: TRBJ2-2; CDR3aa: CASSLEPTGELFF; CDR3nt: TGTGCCAGCAGTTTAGAACCCACCGGGGAGCTGTTTTTT
abundance: .; v_gene: TRBV28; d_gene: TRBD1; j_gene: TRBJ1-2; CDR3aa: CASSFWVFRGRGGGYTF; CDR3nt: TGTGCCAGCAGTTTTTGGGTTTTTAGGGGACGAGGGGGCGGCTACACCTTC
abundance: .; v_gene: TRBV10-1; d_gene: TRBD1; j_gene: TRBJ1-2; CDR3aa: CASSERQGGYGYTF; CDR3nt: TGCGCCAGCAGCGAACGACAGGGAGGATATGGCTACACCTTC
abundance: .; v_gene: TRBV5-4; d_gene: TRBD2; j_gene: TRBJ2-1; CDR3aa: CASSRPPLAGVRDEQFF; CDR3nt: TGTGCCAGCAGTCGACCCCCTCTAGCGGGGGTTAGGGATGAGCAGTTCTTC
abundance: .; v_gene: TRBV2; d_gene: .; j_gene: TRBJ1-2; CDR3aa: CASSAVARGGYTF; CDR3nt: TGTGCCAGCAGTGCTGTGGCGAGGGGTGGCTACACCTTC
abundance: .; v_gene: TRBV18; d_gene: .; j_gene: TRBJ2-2; CDR3aa: CASSPRAGANTGELFF; CDR3nt: TGTGCCAGCTCACCACGGGCAGGGGCGAACACCGGGGAGCTGTTTTTT
abundance: few; v_gene: TRBV28; d_gene: .; j_gene: TRBJ1-1; CDR3aa: CASSSMGEVRTEAFF; CDR3nt: TGTGCCAGCAGTTCCATGGGAGAGGTAAGGACTGAAGCTTTCTTT
abundance: .; v_gene: TRBV5-4; d_gene: .; j_gene: TRBJ1-1; CDR3aa: CASSGGRGLAYAAFF; CDR3nt: TGTGCCAGCAGCGGGGGCCGGGGGTTGGCTTACGCAGCTTTCTTT
abundance: .; v_gene: TRBV11-3; d_gene: .; j_gene: TRBJ2-7; CDR3aa: CASSSGLLRSSYEQYF; CDR3nt: TGTGCCAGCAGCTCGGGATTACTCAGGAGCTCCTACGAGCAGTACTTC
abundance: .; v_gene: TRBV11-3; d_gene: .; j_gene: TRBJ1-6; CDR3aa: CASSFTNSPLHF; CDR3nt: TGTGCCAGCAGCTTCACTAATTCACCCCTCCACTTT
abundance: .; v_gene: TRBV6-1; d_gene: .; j_gene: TRBJ1-4; CDR3aa: CASSEPAGANEKLFF; CDR3nt: TGTGCCAGCAGTGAACCGGCAGGAGCTAATGAAAAACTGTTTTTT
abundance: .; v_gene: TRBV29-1; d_gene: .; j_gene: TRBJ2-1; CDR3aa: CSVETATAGLSEQFF; CDR3nt: TGCAGCGTTGAAACGGCGACTGCTGGCCTCAGTGAGCAGTTCTTC
abundance: .; v_gene: TRBV28; d_gene: .; j_gene: TRBJ1-5; CDR3aa: CASSLVGGGGNQPQHF; CDR3nt: TGTGCCAGCAGTTTGGTGGGGGGGGGCGGAAATCAGCCCCAGCATTTT
abundance: .; v_gene: TRBV6-5; d_gene: .; j_gene: TRBJ2-7; CDR3aa: CATSPVSYEQYF; CDR3nt: TGTGCCACCTCCCCCGTCTCCTACGAGCAGTACTTC
abundance: once; v_gene: TRBV12-3/TRBV12-4; d_gene: .; j_gene: TRBJ1-6; CDR3aa: CASSPLGNSPLHF; CDR3nt: TGTGCCAGCAGCCCTTTGGGGAATTCACCCCTCCACTTT
abundance: .; v_gene: TRBV29-1; d_gene: .; j_gene: TRBJ1-5; CDR3aa: CSVEEGVHQPQHF; CDR3nt: TGCAGCGTCGAAGAGGGGGTTCACCAGCCCCAGCATTTT
abundance: .; v_gene: TRBV18; d_gene: TRBD1; j_gene: TRBJ1-2; CDR3aa: CASSPKGTGKTSAYGYTF; CDR3nt: TGTGCCAGCTCACCGAAGGGGACAGGTAAAACCAGTGCGTATGGCTACACCTTC
abundance: .; v_gene: TRBV7-2; d_gene: .; j_gene: TRBJ1-1; CDR3aa: CASSLVQTEAFF; CDR3nt: TGTGCCAGCAGCTTAGTACAAACTGAAGCTTTCTTT
abundance: .; v_gene: TRBV2; d_gene: .; j_gene: TRBJ2-3; CDR3aa: CASSPGTDTQYF; CDR3nt: TGTGCCAGCAGTCCAGGGACAGATACGCAGTATTTT
abundance: .; v_gene: TRBV24-1; d_gene: .; j_gene: TRBJ1-4; CDR3aa: CATSDLGTSGEKLFF; CDR3nt: TGTGCCACCAGTGATTTAGGCACCTCGGGTGAAAAACTGTTTTTT
abundance: once; v_gene: TRBV7-3; d_gene: .; j_gene: TRBJ2-1; CDR3aa: CASSSTRGYEQFF; CDR3nt: TGTGCCAGCAGCTCTACCCGGGGTTATGAGCAGTTCTTC
abundance: .; v_gene: TRBV6-2/TRBV6-3; d_gene: .; j_gene: TRBJ2-3; CDR3aa: CASTPIRNLAGAKDTQYF; CDR3nt: TGTGCCAGCACCCCGATTCGTAATTTGGCCGGTGCGAAAGATACGCAGTATTTT
abundance: .; v_gene: TRBV5-1; d_gene: TRBD1; j_gene: TRBJ1-2; CDR3aa: CASSLAKGGPTF; CDR3nt: TGCGCCAGCAGCTTGGCCAAAGGGGGCCCCACCTTC
abundance: .; v_gene: TRBV3-1/TRBV3-2; d_gene: TRBD2; j_gene: TRBJ2-7; CDR3aa: CASSQWSSGGNYEQYF; CDR3nt: TGTGCCAGCAGCCAATGGTCTAGCGGGGGGAACTACGAGCAGTACTTC
abundance: .; v_gene: TRBV28; d_gene: .; j_gene: TRBJ1-3; CDR3aa: CASSHRKGGSGNTIYF; CDR3nt: TGTGCCAGCTCTCACCGAAAGGGGGGGTCGGGAAACACCATATATTTT
abundance: .; v_gene: TRBV18; d_gene: .; j_gene: TRBJ1-5; CDR3aa: CASSPAPLGPQHF; CDR3nt: TGTGCCAGCTCACCAGCACCCCTGGGGCCCCAGCATTTT
abundance: .; v_gene: TRBV2; d_gene: TRBD1; j_gene: TRBJ1-2; CDR3aa: CASSGDPGQVLIYGYTF; CDR3nt: TGTGCCAGCAGTGGGGATCCGGGACAGGTTTTGATTTATGGCTACACCTTC
abundance: .; v_gene: TRBV5-4; d_gene: .; j_gene: TRBJ1-2; CDR3aa: CASSLQERVYGYTF; CDR3nt: TGTGCCAGCAGCTTACAAGAACGAGTCTATGGCTACACCTTC
abundance: .; v_gene: TRBV10-1; d_gene: .; j_gene: TRBJ1-1; CDR3aa: CASSSPGNTEAFF; CDR3nt: TGCGCCAGCAGCTCCCCGGGGAACACTGAAGCTTTCTTT